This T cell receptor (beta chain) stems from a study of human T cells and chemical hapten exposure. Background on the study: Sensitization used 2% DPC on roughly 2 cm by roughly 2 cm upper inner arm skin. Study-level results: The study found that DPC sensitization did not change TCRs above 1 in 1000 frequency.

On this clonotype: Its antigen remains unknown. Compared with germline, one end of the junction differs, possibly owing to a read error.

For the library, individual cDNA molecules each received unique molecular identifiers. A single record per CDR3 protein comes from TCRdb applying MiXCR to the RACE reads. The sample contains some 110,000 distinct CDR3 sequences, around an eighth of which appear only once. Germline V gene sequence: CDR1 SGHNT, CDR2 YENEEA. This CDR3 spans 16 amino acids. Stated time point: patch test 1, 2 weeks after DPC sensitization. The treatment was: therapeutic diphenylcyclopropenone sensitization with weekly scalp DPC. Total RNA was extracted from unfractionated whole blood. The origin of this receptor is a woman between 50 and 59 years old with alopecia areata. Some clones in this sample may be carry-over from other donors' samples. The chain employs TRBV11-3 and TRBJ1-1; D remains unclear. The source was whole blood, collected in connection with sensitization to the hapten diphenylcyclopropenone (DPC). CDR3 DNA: TGTGCCAGCAGCCCCGGGAGTTGGTCGGGGAACATTGAAGCTTTCTTT. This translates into CASSPGSWSGNIEAFF. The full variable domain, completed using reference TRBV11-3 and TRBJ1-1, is EAGVVQSPRYKIIEKKQPVAFWCNPISGHNTLYWYLQNLGQGPELLIRYENEEAVDDSQLPKDRFSAERLKGVDSTLKIQPAELGDSAVYLCASSPGSWSGNIEAFFGQGTRLTVV.